A single sample is the source of the 5 T cell receptor beta chains below, sequenced in a study of OX40 agonist ivuxolimab in advanced cancers. The repertoire was sequenced with immunoSEQ multiplex PCR; TCRdb's copy has only in-frame clones and lacks some. Counted here are about 98,000 clones, approximately 93% occurring once; the ten biggest clones make up around 0.28%. The sequenced sample was CD4+ or CD8+ T cells sorted from blood, obtained in a trial of the OX40 agonist ivuxolimab. The source is an adult with an advanced solid tumor such as melanoma, head and neck, liver or kidney cancer.

The J gene is TRBJ2-3, the V gene TRBV29-1; no clear D gene. The V gene lost 1 base and the J gene lost 2 bases, with 4 bases spanning the gap. CDR1 is SQVTM, CDR2 ANQGSEA, per germline. This CDR3 is 12 amino acids long. CDR3 residues: CSVEGSTDTQYF. DNA of the CDR3: TGCAGCGTTGAAGGTTCCACAGATACGCAGTATTTT.

The chain carries TRBV11-3 and TRBJ2-7, with 9 bases identical to TRBD1. Germline-derived CDR1 and CDR2 are SGHNT and YENEEA. Germline trimming cut 0 bases from V and 4 bases from J; bases unmatched to any gene: 7. This CDR3 has 16 amino acids. The CDR3 region has the DNA TGTGCCAGCAGCTTAGAGTACTGGGACAGGGTTTACGAGCAGTACTTC. Residues: CASSLEYWDRVYEQYF.

The J gene is TRBJ2-3, the V gene TRBV10-3; D not certain. This CDR3 has 12 residues. Trimming took 3 bases from V and 7 from J, leaving 8 bases between them. The germline gives CDR1 ENHRY, CDR2 SYGVKD. CDR3 region: CAISDYGYTQYF. CDR3 DNA sequence: TGTGCCATCAGTGATTACGGCTATACGCAGTATTTT.

This chain connects TRBV5-1 to TRBJ2-1; TRBD2 aligns across 10 bases. The CDR3 covers 15 residues. After removal of 0 bases from V and 8 bases from J, the junction contained 5 bases not matched to a gene. The germline V gene has CDR1 SGHRS and CDR2 YFSETQ. CDR3 residues: CASSLVLAGEYEQFF. The CDR3 nucleotides read TGCGCCAGCAGCTTGGTTCTAGCGGGAGAGTATGAGCAGTTCTTC.

The chain links TRBV5-6 to TRBJ1-1; D unresolved. The CDR3 has 14 residues. Germline V CDR1 and CDR2: SGHDT, YYEEEE. With 0 bases removed from V and 5 bases from J, the gap between germline ends came to 11 bases. The DNA of the CDR3 is TGTGCCAGCAGCTTGGTAGCTCATAATACTGAAGCTTTCTTT. Protein product: CASSLVAHNTEAFF. Together with reference TRBV5-6 and TRBJ1-1, the CDR3 gives the full variable domain: DAGVTQSPTHLIKTRGQQVTLRCSPKSGHDTVSWYQQALGQGPQFIFQYYEEEERQRGNFPDRFSGHQFPNYSSELNVNALLLGDSALYLCASSLVAHNTEAFFGQGTRLTVV.